A selection of T cell receptor beta chains follows, all from one sample in a study of human thymus T cells. The method was immunoSEQ multiplex PCR; TCRdb's version includes in-frame clones alone and lacks a portion of them. The sample carries tens of thousands of clones, around 96% recorded once. Specimen: thymus tissue. All receptors come from a boy under two years old with a congenital heart defect but otherwise immunologically healthy. The CDR3 runs from the conserved cysteine through the conserved F or W. D genes are given only for firm matches. The listing skips clone size in some rows; elsewhere it reads once, few, many or a size class.

clone_size	v_call	cdr3_length	d_call	j_call	cdr3_aa	cdr3_nt
NA	TRBV2	15	TRBD2	TRBJ2-3	CASSDLAGSTDTQYF	TGTGCCAGCAGTGATCTAGCGGGGAGCACAGATACGCAGTATTTT
NA	TRBV11-2	15	NA	TRBJ1-3	CASSFSLGVGNTIYF	TGTGCCAGCAGCTTCTCCTTGGGAGTGGGAAACACCATATATTTT
NA	TRBV11-2	14	NA	TRBJ1-1	CASSPHRQSSEAFF	TGTGCCAGCAGCCCCCATCGGCAGTCTTCTGAAGCTTTCTTT
NA	TRBV21-1	19	NA	TRBJ1-3	CASSKEGHDPTNTQNTIYF	TGTGCCAGCAGCAAAGAAGGTCACGATCCAACGAATACGCAAAACACCATATATTTT
NA	TRBV27	15	TRBD2	TRBJ2-1	CASSKSGSGYNEQFF	TGTGCCAGCAGTAAGAGCGGGAGCGGCTACAATGAGCAGTTCTTC
NA	TRBV25-1	12	NA	TRBJ1-2	CASSEAGRGYTF	TGTGCCAGCAGTGAGGCAGGGAGAGGCTACACCTTC
once	TRBV4-2	17	TRBD1	TRBJ2-1	CASSQEPWGQGSNEQFF	TGTGCCAGCAGCCAAGAGCCTTGGGGACAGGGGTCCAATGAGCAGTTCTTC
NA	TRBV28	16	NA	TRBJ2-3	CASSFLRRRSTDTQYF	TGTGCCAGCAGTTTCCTGCGGAGACGGAGCACAGATACGCAGTATTTT
NA	TRBV6-1	14	NA	TRBJ1-3	CASSIRGTGNTIYF	TGTGCCAGCAGCATCAGGGGTACTGGAAACACCATATATTTT
NA	TRBV4-3	18	NA	TRBJ2-1	CASSQDFPMSRGGNEQFF	TGCGCCAGCAGCCAAGATTTTCCCATGAGCAGGGGCGGCAATGAGCAGTTCTTC
NA	TRBV6-6	15	NA	TRBJ2-2	CASSYFEGLSGELFF	TGTGCCAGCAGTTACTTCGAGGGGTTAAGCGGGGAGCTGTTTTTT
NA	TRBV5-1	19	TRBD1	TRBJ1-2	CASSLGTGGTKLAHYGYTF	TGCGCCAGCAGCTTGGGGACAGGGGGGACCAAACTCGCTCACTATGGCTACACCTTC
NA	TRBV6-5	14	TRBD1	TRBJ2-4	CASSSGQASGIQYF	TGTGCCAGCAGCTCAGGACAGGCGTCGGGCATTCAGTACTTC
NA	TRBV6-4	13	TRBD1	TRBJ1-2	CASSAGGAGGYTF	TGTGCCAGCAGTGCAGGGGGCGCGGGGGGCTACACCTTC
NA	TRBV5-4	14	NA	TRBJ2-5	CASSPDYTKETQYF	TGTGCCAGCAGCCCCGACTATACCAAAGAGACCCAGTACTTC
NA	TRBV19	21	TRBD2	TRBJ2-2	CASSPCRGGLAGGPDTGELFF	TGTGCCAGTAGTCCGTGTAGGGGCGGACTAGCGGGAGGGCCGGACACCGGGGAGCTGTTTTTT
NA	TRBV27	15	TRBD1	TRBJ2-7	CASSFRTGGSYEQYF	TGTGCCAGCAGTTTTAGGACAGGGGGCTCCTACGAGCAGTACTTC
NA	TRBV10-3	17	TRBD2	TRBJ2-1	CAIRTSGKGSSYNEQFF	TGTGCCATCAGGACTAGCGGGAAAGGGAGCTCCTACAATGAGCAGTTCTTC
NA	TRBV4-3	15	TRBD1	TRBJ2-1	CASSQDRGGNNEQFF	TGCGCCAGCAGCCAGGACAGGGGGGGGAACAATGAGCAGTTCTTC
NA	TRBV10-3	14	NA	TRBJ1-1	CAISTGRGETEAFF	TGTGCCATCAGTACGGGACGGGGGGAAACTGAAGCTTTCTTT
once	TRBV19	21	TRBD1	TRBJ1-5	CASSIYRPPGTGGVSNQPQHF	TGTGCCAGTAGCATCTATCGCCCTCCCGGGACAGGGGGCGTAAGCAATCAGCCCCAGCATTTT
NA	TRBV6-6	15	TRBD1	TRBJ2-7	CASSYHGQDAYEQYF	TGTGCCAGCAGTTATCACGGACAGGATGCCTACGAGCAGTACTTC
NA	TRBV4-3	18	TRBD1	TRBJ1-1	CASSQDRVINRGRDEAFF	TGCGCCAGCAGCCAAGATCGCGTCATTAACAGGGGGCGGGATGAAGCTTTCTTT
NA	TRBV27	15	NA	TRBJ2-3	CASSPGSTRTDTQYF	TGTGCCAGCAGTCCCGGGAGTACTCGCACAGATACGCAGTATTTT
NA	TRBV6-5	15	NA	TRBJ2-1	CASSYTRHSGNEQFF	TGTGCCAGCAGTTACACCCGGCACAGCGGCAATGAGCAGTTCTTC
NA	TRBV11-2	14	TRBD1	TRBJ2-5	CASRAQGAWETQYF	TGTGCCAGCAGAGCGCAGGGGGCTTGGGAGACCCAGTACTTC
NA	TRBV4-3	17	TRBD1	TRBJ1-4	CASSHHDRGRSNEKLFF	TGCGCCAGCAGCCATCACGACAGGGGGCGGTCTAATGAAAAACTGTTTTTT